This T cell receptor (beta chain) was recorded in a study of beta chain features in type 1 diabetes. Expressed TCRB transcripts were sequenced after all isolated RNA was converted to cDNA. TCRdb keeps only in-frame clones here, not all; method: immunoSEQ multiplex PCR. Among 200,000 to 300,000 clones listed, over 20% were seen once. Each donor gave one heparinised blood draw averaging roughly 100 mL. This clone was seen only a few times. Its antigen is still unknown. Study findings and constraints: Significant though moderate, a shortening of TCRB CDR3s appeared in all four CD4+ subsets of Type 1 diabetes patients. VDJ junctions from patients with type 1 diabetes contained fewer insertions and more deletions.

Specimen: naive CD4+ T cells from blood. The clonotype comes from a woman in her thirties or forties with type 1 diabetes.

The CDR3 spells CASSGKTRGQPQHF. CDR3 in DNA: TGTGCCAGCAGTGGAAAAACCCGGGGGCAGCCCCAGCATTTT. The chain is built from TRBV25-1 and TRBJ1-5; D may be TRBD1 (5 bases). Germline CDR1 is MGHDK and CDR2 is SYGVNS. Between the trimmed V and J ends, which lost 4 bases and 7 bases, there was a span of 14 bases. The CDR3 sequence is 14 residues long.